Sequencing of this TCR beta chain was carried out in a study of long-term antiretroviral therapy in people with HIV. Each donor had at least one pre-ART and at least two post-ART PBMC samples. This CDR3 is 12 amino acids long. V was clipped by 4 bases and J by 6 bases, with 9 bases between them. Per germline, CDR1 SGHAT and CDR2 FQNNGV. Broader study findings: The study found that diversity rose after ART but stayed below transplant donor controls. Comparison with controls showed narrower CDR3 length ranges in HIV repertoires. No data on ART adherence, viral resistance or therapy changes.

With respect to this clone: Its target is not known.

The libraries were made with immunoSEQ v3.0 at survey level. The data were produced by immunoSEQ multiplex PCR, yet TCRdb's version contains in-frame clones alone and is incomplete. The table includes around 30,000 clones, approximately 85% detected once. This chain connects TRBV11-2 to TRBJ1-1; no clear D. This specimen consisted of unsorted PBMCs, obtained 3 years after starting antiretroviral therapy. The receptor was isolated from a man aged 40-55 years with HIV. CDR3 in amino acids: CASSSRAPEAFF. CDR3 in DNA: TGTGCCAGCAGCTCCCGGGCGCCTGAAGCTTTCTTT. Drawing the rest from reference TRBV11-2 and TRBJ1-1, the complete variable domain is EAGVAQSPRYKIIEKRQSVAFWCNPISGHATLYWYQQILGQGPKLLIQFQNNGVVDDSQLPKDRFSAERLKGVDSTLKIQPAKLEDSAVYLCASSSRAPEAFFGQGTRLTVV.